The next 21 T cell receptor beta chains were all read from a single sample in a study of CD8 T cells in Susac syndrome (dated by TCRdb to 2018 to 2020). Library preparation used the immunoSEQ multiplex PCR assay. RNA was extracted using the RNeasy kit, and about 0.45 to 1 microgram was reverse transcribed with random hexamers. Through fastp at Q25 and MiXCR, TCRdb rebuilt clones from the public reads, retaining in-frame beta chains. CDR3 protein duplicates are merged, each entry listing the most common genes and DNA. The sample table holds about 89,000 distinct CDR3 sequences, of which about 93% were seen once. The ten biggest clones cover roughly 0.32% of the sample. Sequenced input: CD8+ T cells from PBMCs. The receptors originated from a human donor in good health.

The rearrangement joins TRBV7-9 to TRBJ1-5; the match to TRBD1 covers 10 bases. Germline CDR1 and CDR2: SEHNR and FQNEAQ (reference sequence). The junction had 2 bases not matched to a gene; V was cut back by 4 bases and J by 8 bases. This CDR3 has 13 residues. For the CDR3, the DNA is TGTGCCAGCAGCTCGACAGGGGGCAAGCCCCAGCATTTT. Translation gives CASSSTGGKPQHF.

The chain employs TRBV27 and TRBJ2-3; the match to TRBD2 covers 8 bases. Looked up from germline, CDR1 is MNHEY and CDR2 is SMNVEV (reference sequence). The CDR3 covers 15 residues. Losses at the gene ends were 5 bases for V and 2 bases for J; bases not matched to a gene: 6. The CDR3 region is CASSPSGGNTDTQYF. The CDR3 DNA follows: TGTGCCAGCAGTCCAAGCGGGGGTAACACAGATACGCAGTATTTT.

The CDR3 DNA reads TGCGCCAGCAGCCCCGGCTTGTTGGACGGCGCGAACACCGGGGAGCTGTTTTTT. The encoded protein is CASSPGLLDGANTGELFF. This chain links TRBV5-1 with TRBJ2-2; D is uncertain. The CDR3 runs 18 residues. Trimming stripped 4 bases from V and 0 bases from J, with 19 bases between. The germline V gene has CDR1 SGHRS and CDR2 YFSETQ.

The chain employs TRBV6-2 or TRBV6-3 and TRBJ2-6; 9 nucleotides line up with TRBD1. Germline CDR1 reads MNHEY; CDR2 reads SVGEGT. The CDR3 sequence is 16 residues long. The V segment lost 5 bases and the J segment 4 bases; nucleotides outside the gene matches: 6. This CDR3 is CASSDGTGQGANVLTF. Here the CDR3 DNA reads TGTGCCAGCAGTGACGGGACAGGGCAAGGGGCCAACGTCCTGACTTTC.

CDR3 loop: CATSEDGSYEQYF. CDR3 sequence (DNA): TGTGCCACCAGCGAAGACGGATCCTACGAGCAGTACTTC. The J gene is TRBJ2-7, the V gene TRBV15; D gene ambiguous. This CDR3 region has 13 residues. Trimming took off 5 bases at V and 1 base at J, with 9 bases between the two ends. Germline loops: CDR1 LNHNV, CDR2 YYDKDF (reference sequence).

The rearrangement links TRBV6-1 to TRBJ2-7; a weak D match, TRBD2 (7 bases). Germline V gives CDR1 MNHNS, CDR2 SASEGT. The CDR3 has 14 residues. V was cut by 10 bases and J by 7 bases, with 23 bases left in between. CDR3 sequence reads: CATVGLGGRGEQYF. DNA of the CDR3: TGTGCCACCGTCGGGCTGGGGGGGCGAGGTGAGCAGTACTTC.

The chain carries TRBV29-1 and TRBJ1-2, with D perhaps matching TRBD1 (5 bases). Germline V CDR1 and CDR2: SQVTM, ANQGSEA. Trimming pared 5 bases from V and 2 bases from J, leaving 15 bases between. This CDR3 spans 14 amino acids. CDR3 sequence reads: CSVNQQDPNYGYTF. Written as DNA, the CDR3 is TGCAGCGTTAACCAACAGGACCCCAACTATGGCTACACCTTC.

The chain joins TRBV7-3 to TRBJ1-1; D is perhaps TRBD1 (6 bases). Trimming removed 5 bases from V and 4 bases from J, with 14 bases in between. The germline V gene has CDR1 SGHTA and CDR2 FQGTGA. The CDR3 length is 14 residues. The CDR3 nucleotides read TGTGCCAGCAGCGCCGGGGGCGGGCCCACTGAAGCTTTCTTT. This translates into CASSAGGGPTEAFF.

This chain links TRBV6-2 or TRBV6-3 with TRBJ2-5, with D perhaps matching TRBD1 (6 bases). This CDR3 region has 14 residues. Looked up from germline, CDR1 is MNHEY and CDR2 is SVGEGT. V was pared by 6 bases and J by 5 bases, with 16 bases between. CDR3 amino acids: CASRPIQGWETQYF. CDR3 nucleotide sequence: TGTGCCAGCAGACCAATACAGGGTTGGGAGACCCAGTACTTC.

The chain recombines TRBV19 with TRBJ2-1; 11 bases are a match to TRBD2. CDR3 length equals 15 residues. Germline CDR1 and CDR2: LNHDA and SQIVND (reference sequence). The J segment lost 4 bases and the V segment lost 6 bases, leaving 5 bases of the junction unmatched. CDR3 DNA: TGTGCCAGTAGCTCGGGACTAGCGGAATACAATGAGCAGTTCTTC. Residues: CASSSGLAEYNEQFF.

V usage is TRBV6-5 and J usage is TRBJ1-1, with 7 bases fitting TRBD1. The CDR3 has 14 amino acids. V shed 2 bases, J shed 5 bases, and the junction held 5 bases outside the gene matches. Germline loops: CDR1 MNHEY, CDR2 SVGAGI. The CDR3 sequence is CASSYRQGGTEAFF. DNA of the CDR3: TGTGCCAGCAGTTACCGACAGGGAGGAACTGAAGCTTTCTTT.

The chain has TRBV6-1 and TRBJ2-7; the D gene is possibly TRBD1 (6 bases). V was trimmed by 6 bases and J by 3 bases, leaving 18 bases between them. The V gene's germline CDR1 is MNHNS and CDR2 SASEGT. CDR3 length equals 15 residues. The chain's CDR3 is CASSSPGTTIYEQYF. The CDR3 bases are TGTGCCAGCAGCTCCCCGGGGACAACAATCTACGAGCAGTACTTC.

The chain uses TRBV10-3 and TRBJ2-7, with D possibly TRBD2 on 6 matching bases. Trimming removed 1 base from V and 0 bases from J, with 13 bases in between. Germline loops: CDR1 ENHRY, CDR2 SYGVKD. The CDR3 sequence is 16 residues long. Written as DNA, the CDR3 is TGTGCCATCAGTGAGTACCGGGACTTCAGCTCCTACGAGCAGTACTTC. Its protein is CAISEYRDFSSYEQYF.

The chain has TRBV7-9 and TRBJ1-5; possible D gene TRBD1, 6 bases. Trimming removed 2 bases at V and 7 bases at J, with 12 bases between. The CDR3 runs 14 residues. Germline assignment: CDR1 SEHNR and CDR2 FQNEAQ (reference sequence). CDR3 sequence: CASSLPGTGQPQHF. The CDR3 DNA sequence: TGTGCCAGCAGCTTACCGGGTACAGGGCAGCCCCAGCATTTT.

The chain's CDR3 is CASSQARGMNTEAFF. The DNA for the CDR3 is TGTGCCAGCAGCCAAGCTAGGGGGATGAACACTGAAGCTTTCTTT. The rearrangement uses TRBV3-1 and TRBJ1-1; D is possibly TRBD1 (6 bases). This CDR3 comprises 15 residues. V shed 1 base and J shed 0 bases, with 9 bases lying between them. Germline V gene lookup returns CDR1 LGHDT and CDR2 YNNKEL (reference sequence).

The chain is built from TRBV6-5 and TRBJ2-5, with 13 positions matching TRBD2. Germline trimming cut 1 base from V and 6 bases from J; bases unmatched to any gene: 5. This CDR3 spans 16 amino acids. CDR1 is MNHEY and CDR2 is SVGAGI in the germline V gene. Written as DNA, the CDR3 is TGTGCCAGCAGTTACTTCGGACTAGCGGGGGATCAGACCCAGTACTTC. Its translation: CASSYFGLAGDQTQYF.

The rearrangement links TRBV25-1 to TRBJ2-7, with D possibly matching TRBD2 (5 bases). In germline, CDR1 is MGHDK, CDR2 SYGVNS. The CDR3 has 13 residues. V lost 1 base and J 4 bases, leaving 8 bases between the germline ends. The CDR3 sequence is CASSEWGDYEQYF. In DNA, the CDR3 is TGTGCCAGCAGTGAATGGGGAGATTACGAGCAGTACTTC.

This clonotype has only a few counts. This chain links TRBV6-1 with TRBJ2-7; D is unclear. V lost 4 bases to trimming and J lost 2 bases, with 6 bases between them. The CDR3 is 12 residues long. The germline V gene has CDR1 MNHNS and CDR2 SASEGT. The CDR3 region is CASSGVPYEQYF. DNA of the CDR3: TGTGCCAGCAGTGGTGTCCCCTACGAGCAGTACTTC.

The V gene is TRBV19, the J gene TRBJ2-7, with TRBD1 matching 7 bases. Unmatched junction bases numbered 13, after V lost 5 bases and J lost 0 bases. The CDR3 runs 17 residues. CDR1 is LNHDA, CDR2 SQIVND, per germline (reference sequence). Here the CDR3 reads CASSSRVLTGSSYEQYF. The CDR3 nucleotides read TGTGCCAGTAGTTCCCGCGTCTTGACAGGGAGCTCCTACGAGCAGTACTTC. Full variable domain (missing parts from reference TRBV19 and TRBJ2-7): DGGITQSPKYLFRKEGQNVTLSCEQNLNHDAMYWYRQDPGQGLRLIYYSQIVNDFQKGDIAEGYSVSREKKESFPLTVTSAQKNPTAFYLCASSSRVLTGSSYEQYFGPGTRLTVT.

Here the CDR3 reads CATRGLAGGFSYNEQFF. The CDR3 bases are TGTGCCACAAGGGGACTAGCGGGGGGGTTCTCCTACAATGAGCAGTTCTTC. The rearrangement joins TRBV2 to TRBJ2-1; 16 bases align to TRBD2. J was trimmed by 0 bases and V by 10 bases; bases with no gene match: 6. The CDR3 is 17 residues long. CDR1 is SNHLY and CDR2 is FYNNEI in the germline V gene.

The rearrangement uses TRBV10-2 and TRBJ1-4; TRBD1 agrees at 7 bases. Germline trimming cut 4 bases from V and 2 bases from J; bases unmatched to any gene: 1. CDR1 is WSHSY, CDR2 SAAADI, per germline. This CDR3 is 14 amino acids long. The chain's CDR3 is CASSARGTNEKLFF. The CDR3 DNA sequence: TGCGCCAGCAGTGCCAGGGGGACTAATGAAAAACTGTTTTTT.